The 6 T cell receptor beta chains presented below share a single source sample, sequenced in a study of shared clonotypes between healthy human individuals. CD45RO-negative, CCR7-positively selected cells formed the naive CD8 fraction, excluding terminally differentiated effector memory CD45RA+ cells. Measured with immunoSEQ multiplex PCR; TCRdb has only the in-frame clones, and not every one. Found here are 660,000 or so clones, around 96% of them singletons; the top ten hold roughly 0.12%. Input material: naive CD8+ T cells sorted from blood. All receptors derive from a young woman in good health.

Only one count was recorded for this clone. The gene calls are TRBV29-1 and TRBJ2-7; TRBD1 is a possible D gene (6 bases). V dropped 6 bases and J dropped 1 base, with 13 bases sitting between them. Per the germline V gene, CDR1 is SQVTM and CDR2 is ANQGSEA. The CDR3 runs 13 residues. CDR3 in amino acids: CSVLSGHSYEQYF. DNA for the CDR3: TGCAGCGTCCTGTCGGGACATTCCTACGAGCAGTACTTC.

This chain connects TRBV4-1 to TRBJ2-5; D is ambiguous. The DNA end is more similar to TRBJ2-7, so the J call may be wrong. Germline loops: CDR1 MGHRA, CDR2 YSYEKL. This CDR3 comprises 14 residues. The DNA of the CDR3 is TGCGCCAGCAGCCAAGATCTTAGGTTGAACGAGCAGTACTTC. Translated: CASSQDLRLNEQYF.

The rearrangement joins TRBV5-1 to TRBJ2-7; 9 nucleotides match TRBD2. CDR3 size: 15 residues. Germline lookup yields CDR1 SGHRS and CDR2 YFSETQ. Trimming took 4 bases from V and 7 from J; bases not matched to a gene: 12. CDR3 DNA: TGCGCCAGCAGCCGCTCTGGGCGGGAGGGCGCTGAGCAGTACTTC. This codes for CASSRSGREGAEQYF. Drawing the rest from reference TRBV5-1 and TRBJ2-7, the complete variable domain is KAGVTQTPRYLIKTRGQQVTLSCSPISGHRSVSWYQQTPGQGLQFLFEYFSETQRNKGNFPGRFSGRQFSNSRSEMNVSTLELGDSALYLCASSRSGREGAEQYFGPGTRLTVT.

This clone has just one count. The chain links TRBV5-4 to TRBJ1-1, with a tentative D call TRBD1 (5 bases). Germline CDR1 SGHNT, CDR2 YYREEE (reference sequence). Trimming left V 4 bases short and J 4 bases short, with 11 bases between. The CDR3 runs 13 residues. This CDR3 is CASSQDRITEAFF. The CDR3 DNA reads as TGTGCCAGCAGCCAAGACAGAATCACTGAAGCTTTCTTT.

As regards this clone: Other DNA sequences from this sample encode an identical CDR3 as well. J is TRBJ2-3 and V is TRBV28; no firm D call. Trimming removed 6 bases at V and 2 bases at J, with 6 bases between. CDR1 and CDR2 from the germline V gene are MDHEN and SYDVKM. This CDR3 contains 12 residues. In DNA form, the CDR3 reads TGTGCCAGCAGCTTAAACACAGATACGCAGTATTTT. It specifies CASSLNTDTQYF.

The chain employs TRBV2 and TRBJ1-1; D unresolved. The germline V and J ends were trimmed by 4 bases and 1 base, with 7 bases remaining between them. The CDR3 spans 13 residues. CDR1 SNHLY and CDR2 FYNNEI come from the germline V gene. The CDR3, as DNA: TGTGCCAGCAGTGCTGGCGGGAACACTGAAGCTTTCTTT. Residues: CASSAGGNTEAFF. Full variable domain (outside the CDR3, taken from reference TRBV2 and TRBJ1-1): EPEVTQTPSHQVTQMGQEVILRCVPISNHLYFYWYRQILGQKVEFLVSFYNNEISEKSEIFDDQFSVERPDGSNFTLKIRSTKLEDSAMYFCASSAGGNTEAFFGQGTRLTVV.